This T cell receptor beta chain was found in a study of cytomegalovirus exposure and HLA in healthy donors. Notes on this clone: Its matching antigen is unknown. This sample includes further DNA sequences coding for the same CDR3.

The CDR3 totals 14 residues. From germline, CDR1 is SEHNR and CDR2 FQNEAQ (reference sequence). Trimming cost V 5 bases and J 5 bases, with 15 bases left between them. Libraries were prepared by immunoSEQ multiplex PCR; TCRdb keeps only in-frame clonotypes and omits some of them. The sample holds 110,000 to 150,000 clones, approximately 94% seen once. Study observations and caveats: Investigators reported 150 to 200 TCR beta chains as tied to cytomegalovirus. Many donors shared some public TCRs, even though most TCR sequences were rare.

V gene TRBV7-9 combines with J gene TRBJ1-2, with a possible D match to TRBD1 (5 bases). Sequencing used PBMCs. The clonotype originates from a man younger than 35 in good health and CMV-seropositive. CDR3 DNA: TGTGCCAGCAGCCTAGGACAAGGAGGGTATGGCTACACCTTC. Its protein product is CASSLGQGGYGYTF.